This TCR beta chain was recorded in a study of early T cells in non-severe SARS-CoV-2 infection. In the study overall: With bulk RNA from unsorted whole blood as input, sequencing yielded unpaired chains. Study observations and caveats: Using VDJdb, the matching emphasized anti-spike CD8 responses while missing private and CD4 specificities.

Each cDNA molecule carried a unique molecular identifier. TCRdb re-called the 5' RACE reads through MiXCR, storing one row per CDR3 protein. Of about 85,000 distinct CDR3 sequences listed, approximately 15% are singletons. The table lists this clonotype with a few counts. As yet, its antigen is unknown. The CDR3 is 17 amino acids. In germline, CDR1 is DFQATT, CDR2 SNEGSKA (reference sequence). V dropped 0 bases and J dropped 2 bases, with 19 bases sitting between them. V gene TRBV20-1 combines with J gene TRBJ1-1; no clear D gene. The sequence derives from an adult who was a healthcare worker with PCR-confirmed SARS-CoV-2 infection or an uninfected control (not recorded which). Sequencing used whole blood. CDR3 DNA: TGCAGTGCTAGAGATCACGGACGGAGGTTCGGTAACACTGAAGCTTTCTTT. Translated: CSARDHGRRFGNTEAFF.